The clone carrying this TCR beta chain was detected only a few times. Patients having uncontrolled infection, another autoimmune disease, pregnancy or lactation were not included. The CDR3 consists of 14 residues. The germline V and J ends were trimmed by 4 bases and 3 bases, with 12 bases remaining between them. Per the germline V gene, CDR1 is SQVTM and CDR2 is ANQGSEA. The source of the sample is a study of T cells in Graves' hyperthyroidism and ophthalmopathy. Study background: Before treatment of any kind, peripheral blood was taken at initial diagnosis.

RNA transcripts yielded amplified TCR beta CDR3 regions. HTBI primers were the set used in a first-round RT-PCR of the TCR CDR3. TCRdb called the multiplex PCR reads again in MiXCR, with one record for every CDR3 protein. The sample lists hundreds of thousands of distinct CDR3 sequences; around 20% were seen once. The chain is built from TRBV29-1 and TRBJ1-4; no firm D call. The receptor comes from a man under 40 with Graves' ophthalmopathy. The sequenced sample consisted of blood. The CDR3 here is CSVVSSRSNEKLFF. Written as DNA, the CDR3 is TGCAGCGTTGTGAGTTCCAGGTCTAATGAAAAACTGTTTTTT.